The sequence of this T cell receptor beta chain was determined in a study of T cell responses to AZD1222 COVID-19 vaccine. Overall study: Second-dose recipients at about 4 or about 12 weeks were treated as one pooled group. Study findings and constraints: None of the repertoires were sampled until the peak T cell response had passed. Only a handful of people who got AZD1222 tested seropositive at baseline.

Trimming left V 2 bases short and J 6 bases short, with 16 bases between. This CDR3 has 15 residues. The germline CDR1 and CDR2 sequences are SGHTA and FQGTGA. This clone was observed a single time. Its antigen remains unknown. Clones were sequenced by immunoSEQ multiplex PCR, and TCRdb holds only the in-frame ones, with some missing. The table includes 55,000 to 90,000 clones, over 80% detected once. This specimen was peripheral blood, taken on day 0 of AZD1222 vaccination. V usage is TRBV7-3 and J usage is TRBJ1-2; the D gene is possibly TRBD1 (5 bases). The TCR was taken from an adult in good health. The CDR3 loop reads CASSLVGRDSDGYTF. The CDR3 region has the DNA TGTGCCAGCAGCTTAGTGGGCAGGGATAGTGATGGCTACACCTTC.